This T cell receptor (beta chain) was found in a study of blood T cell repertoires in COVID-19. At the level of the study: Nucleic acid was either cDNA or gDNA, and it came from T cells, B-cell-depleted T cells, or PBMCs.

This CDR3 has 14 amino acids. V lost 6 bases to trimming and J lost 8 bases; unmatched junction nucleotides: 7. Germline-derived CDR1 and CDR2 are MDHEN and SYDVKM. This clone was seen more than once but under ten times. TCRdb's table, derived via immunoSEQ multiplex PCR, lists solely in-frame clones and lacks some. The sample shows tens of thousands of clones, 68% of them seen only once. Material for sequencing was peripheral blood. The clonotype originates from a woman aged 70-85 years with acute or convalescent COVID-19. V gene TRBV28 combines with J gene TRBJ1-2, with 12 bases fitting TRBD1. The CDR3 region has the DNA TGTGCCAGCAGCACTGGGACAGGGGGCCGGGGCTACACCTTC. Protein product: CASSTGTGGRGYTF.